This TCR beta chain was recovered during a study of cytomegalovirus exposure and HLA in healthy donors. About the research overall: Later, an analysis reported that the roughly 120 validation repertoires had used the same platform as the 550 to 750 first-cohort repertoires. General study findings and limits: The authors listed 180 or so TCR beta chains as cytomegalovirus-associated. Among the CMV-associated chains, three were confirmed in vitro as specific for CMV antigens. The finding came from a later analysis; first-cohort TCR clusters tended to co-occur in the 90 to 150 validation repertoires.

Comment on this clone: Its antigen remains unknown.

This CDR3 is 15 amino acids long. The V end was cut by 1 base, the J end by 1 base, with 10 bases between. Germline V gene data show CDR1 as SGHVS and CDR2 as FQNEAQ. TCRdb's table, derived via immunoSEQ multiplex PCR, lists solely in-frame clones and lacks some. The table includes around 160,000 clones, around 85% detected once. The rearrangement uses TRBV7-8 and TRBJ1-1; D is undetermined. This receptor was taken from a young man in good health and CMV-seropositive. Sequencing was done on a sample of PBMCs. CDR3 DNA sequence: TGTGCCAGCAGCTTAGAAAGTGGAGAGAACACTGAAGCTTTCTTT. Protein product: CASSLESGENTEAFF.